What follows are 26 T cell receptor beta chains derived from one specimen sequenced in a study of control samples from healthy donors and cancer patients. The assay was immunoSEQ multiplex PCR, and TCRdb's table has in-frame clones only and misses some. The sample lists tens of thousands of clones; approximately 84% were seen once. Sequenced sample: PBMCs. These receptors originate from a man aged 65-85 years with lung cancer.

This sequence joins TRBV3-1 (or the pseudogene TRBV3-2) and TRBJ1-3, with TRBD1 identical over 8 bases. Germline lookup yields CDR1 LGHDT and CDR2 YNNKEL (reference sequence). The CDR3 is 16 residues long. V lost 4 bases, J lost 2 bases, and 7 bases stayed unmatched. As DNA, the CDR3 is TGTGCCAGCAGCCCAACTCAGACAGGGGCTGGAAACACCATATATTTT. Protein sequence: CASSPTQTGAGNTIYF.

The CDR3 here is CASSYSGGQGNIQYF. The CDR3 DNA sequence: TGTGCCAGCAGTTACTCGGGGGGGCAGGGAAACATTCAGTACTTC. The chain joins TRBV6-6 to TRBJ2-4; D might be TRBD2 (7 bases). CDR1 and CDR2 (germline): MNHNY, SVGAGI (reference sequence). V lost 0 bases and J lost 6, with 12 bases in between. This CDR3 has 15 residues.

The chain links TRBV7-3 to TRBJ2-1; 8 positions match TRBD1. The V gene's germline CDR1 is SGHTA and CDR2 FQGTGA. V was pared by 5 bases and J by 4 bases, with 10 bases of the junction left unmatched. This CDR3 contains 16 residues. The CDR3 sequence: CASSPMDRVTYNEQFF. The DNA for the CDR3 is TGTGCCAGCAGCCCGATGGACAGGGTGACGTACAATGAGCAGTTCTTC.

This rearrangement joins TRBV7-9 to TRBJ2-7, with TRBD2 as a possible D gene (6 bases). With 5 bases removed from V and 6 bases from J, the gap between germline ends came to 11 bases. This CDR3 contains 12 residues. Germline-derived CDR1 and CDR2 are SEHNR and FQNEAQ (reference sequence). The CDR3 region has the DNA TGTGCCAGCAGCCCCGGGGGAGCCGAGCAGTACTTC. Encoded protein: CASSPGGAEQYF. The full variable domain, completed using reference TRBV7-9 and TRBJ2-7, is DTGVSQNPRHKITKRGQNVTFRCDPISEHNRLYWYRQTLGQGPEFLTYFQNEAQLEKSRLLSDRFSAERPKGSFSTLEIQRTEQGDSAMYLCASSPGGAEQYFGPGTRLTVT.

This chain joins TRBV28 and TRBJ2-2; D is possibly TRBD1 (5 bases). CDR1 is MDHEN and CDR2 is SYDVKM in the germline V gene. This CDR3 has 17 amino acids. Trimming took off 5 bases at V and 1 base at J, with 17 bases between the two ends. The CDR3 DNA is TGTGCCAGCAGTCCGAATAGGGGCAGGGTGAACACCGGGGAGCTGTTTTTT. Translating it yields CASSPNRGRVNTGELFF.

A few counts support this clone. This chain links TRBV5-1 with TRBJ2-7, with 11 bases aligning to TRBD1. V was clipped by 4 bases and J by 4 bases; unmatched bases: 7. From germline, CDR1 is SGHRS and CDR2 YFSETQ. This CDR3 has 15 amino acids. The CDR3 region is CASSPGTGGIYEQYF. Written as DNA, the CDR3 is TGCGCCAGCAGCCCGGGGACAGGGGGGATTTACGAGCAGTACTTC. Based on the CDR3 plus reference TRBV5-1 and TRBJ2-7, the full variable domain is KAGVTQTPRYLIKTRGQQVTLSCSPISGHRSVSWYQQTPGQGLQFLFEYFSETQRNKGNFPGRFSGRQFSNSRSEMNVSTLELGDSALYLCASSPGTGGIYEQYFGPGTRLTVT.

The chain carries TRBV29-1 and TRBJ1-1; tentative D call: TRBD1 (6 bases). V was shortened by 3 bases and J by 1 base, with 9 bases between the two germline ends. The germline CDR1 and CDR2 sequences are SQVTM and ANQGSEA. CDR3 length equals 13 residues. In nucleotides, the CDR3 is TGCAGCGTTGACCGGGGGCCGAACACTGAAGCTTTCTTT. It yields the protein CSVDRGPNTEAFF.

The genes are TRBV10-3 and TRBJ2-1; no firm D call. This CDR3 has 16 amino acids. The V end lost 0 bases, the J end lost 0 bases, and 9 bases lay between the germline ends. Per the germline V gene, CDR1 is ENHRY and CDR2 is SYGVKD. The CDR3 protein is CAISESPRSSYNEQFF. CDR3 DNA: TGTGCCATCAGTGAGTCCCCTCGTAGCTCCTACAATGAGCAGTTCTTC.

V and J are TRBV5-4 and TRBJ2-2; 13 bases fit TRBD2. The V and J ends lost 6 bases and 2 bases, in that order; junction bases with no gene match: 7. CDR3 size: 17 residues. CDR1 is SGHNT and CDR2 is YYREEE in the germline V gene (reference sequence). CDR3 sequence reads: CASTWGLAGSNTGELFF. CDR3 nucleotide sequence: TGTGCCAGCACTTGGGGACTAGCGGGGTCAAACACCGGGGAGCTGTTTTTT. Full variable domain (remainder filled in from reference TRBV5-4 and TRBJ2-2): ETGVTQSPTHLIKTRGQQVTLRCSSQSGHNTVSWYQQALGQGPQFIFQYYREEENGRGNFPPRFSGLQFPNYSSELNVNALELDDSALYLCASTWGLAGSNTGELFFGEGSRLTVL.

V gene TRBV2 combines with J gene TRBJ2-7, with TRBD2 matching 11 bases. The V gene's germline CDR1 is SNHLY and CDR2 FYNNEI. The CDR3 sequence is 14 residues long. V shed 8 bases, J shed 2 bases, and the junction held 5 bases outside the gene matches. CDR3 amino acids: CASGKLAGAYEQYF. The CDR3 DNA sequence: TGTGCCAGCGGGAAACTAGCGGGGGCCTACGAGCAGTACTTC.

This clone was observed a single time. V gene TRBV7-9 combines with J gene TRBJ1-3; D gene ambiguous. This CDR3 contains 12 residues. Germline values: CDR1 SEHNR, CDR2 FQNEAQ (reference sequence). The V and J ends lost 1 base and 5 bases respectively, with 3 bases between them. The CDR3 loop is CASSLERNTIYF. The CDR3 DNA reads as TGTGCCAGCAGCTTAGAGCGAAACACCATATATTTT.

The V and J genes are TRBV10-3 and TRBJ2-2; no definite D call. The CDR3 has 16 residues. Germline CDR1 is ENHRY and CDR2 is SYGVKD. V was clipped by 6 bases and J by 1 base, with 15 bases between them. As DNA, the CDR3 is TGTGCCATCAGCGAATTGCACGGAGAGAACACCGGGGAGCTGTTTTTT. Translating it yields CAISELHGENTGELFF.

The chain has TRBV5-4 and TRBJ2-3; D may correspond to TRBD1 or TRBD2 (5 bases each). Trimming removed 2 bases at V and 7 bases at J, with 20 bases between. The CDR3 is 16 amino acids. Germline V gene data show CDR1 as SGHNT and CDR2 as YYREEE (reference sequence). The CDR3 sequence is CASSFGGSRPLNTQYF. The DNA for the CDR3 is TGTGCCAGCAGCTTTGGGGGTTCGCGACCATTAAATACGCAGTATTTT.

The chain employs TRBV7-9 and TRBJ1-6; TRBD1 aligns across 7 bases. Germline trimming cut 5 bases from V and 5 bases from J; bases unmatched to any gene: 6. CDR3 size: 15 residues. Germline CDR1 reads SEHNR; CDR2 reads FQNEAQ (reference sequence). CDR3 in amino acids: CASSQGTANNSPLHF. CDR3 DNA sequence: TGTGCCAGCAGCCAAGGGACAGCGAATAATTCACCCCTCCACTTT.

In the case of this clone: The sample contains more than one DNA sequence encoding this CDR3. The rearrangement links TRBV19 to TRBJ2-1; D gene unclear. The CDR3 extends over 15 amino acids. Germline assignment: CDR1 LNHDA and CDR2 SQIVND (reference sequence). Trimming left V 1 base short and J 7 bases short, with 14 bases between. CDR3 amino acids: CASSIAGGPGNEQFF. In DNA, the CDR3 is TGTGCCAGTAGTATAGCCGGCGGACCGGGTAATGAGCAGTTCTTC.

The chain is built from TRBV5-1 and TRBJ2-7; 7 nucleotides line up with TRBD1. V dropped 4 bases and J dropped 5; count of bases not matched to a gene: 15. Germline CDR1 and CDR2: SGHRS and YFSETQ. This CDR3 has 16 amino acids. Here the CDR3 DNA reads TGCGCCAGCAGCCCCCTTGGGCCGGACAGGTTGAACGAGCAGTACTTC. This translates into CASSPLGPDRLNEQYF.

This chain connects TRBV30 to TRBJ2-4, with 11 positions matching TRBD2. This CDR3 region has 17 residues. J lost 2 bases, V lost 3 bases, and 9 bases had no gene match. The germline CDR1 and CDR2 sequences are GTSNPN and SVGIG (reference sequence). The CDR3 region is CAWSTRLAGMTKNIQYF. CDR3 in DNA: TGTGCCTGGAGCACCCGACTAGCGGGGATGACCAAAAACATTCAGTACTTC.

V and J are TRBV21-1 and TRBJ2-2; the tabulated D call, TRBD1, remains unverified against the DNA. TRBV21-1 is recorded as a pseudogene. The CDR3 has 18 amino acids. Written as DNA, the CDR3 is TGTGCCAGCAGCCCGACCCCTTTTCGACAGGGTGACACCGGGGAGCTGTTTTTT. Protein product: CASSPTPFRQGDTGELFF.

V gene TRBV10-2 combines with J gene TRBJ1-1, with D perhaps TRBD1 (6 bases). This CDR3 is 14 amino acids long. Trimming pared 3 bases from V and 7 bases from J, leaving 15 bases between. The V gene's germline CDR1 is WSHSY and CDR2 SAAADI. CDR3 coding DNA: TGCGCCAGCAGTGATTCGTGGGGGGCGGATGAAGCTTTCTTT. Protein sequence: CASSDSWGADEAFF.

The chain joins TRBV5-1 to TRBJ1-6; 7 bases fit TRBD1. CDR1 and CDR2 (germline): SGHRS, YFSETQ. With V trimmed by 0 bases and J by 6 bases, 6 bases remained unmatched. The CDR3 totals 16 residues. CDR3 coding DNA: TGCGCCAGCAGCTTGGTCCCGGCAGGGGGTAATTCACCCCTCCACTTT. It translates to CASSLVPAGGNSPLHF.

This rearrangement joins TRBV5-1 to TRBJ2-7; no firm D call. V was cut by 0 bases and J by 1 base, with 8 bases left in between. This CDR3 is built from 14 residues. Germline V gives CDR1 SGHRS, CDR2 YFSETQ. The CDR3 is CASSLAVGSYEQYF. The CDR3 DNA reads TGCGCCAGCAGCTTGGCGGTGGGTTCCTACGAGCAGTACTTC.

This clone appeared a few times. The CDR3 coding sequence is TGTGCCAGCAGTGAATTCGGGACAGGTGTCTATGGCTACACCTTC. Encoded protein: CASSEFGTGVYGYTF. The rearrangement joins TRBV2 to TRBJ1-2, with TRBD1 matching over 8 bases. This CDR3 is built from 15 residues. J was trimmed by 4 bases and V by 2 bases; bases with no gene match: 6. From germline, CDR1 is SNHLY and CDR2 FYNNEI. Variable domain in full (rest from reference TRBV2 and TRBJ1-2): EPEVTQTPSHQVTQMGQEVILRCVPISNHLYFYWYRQILGQKVEFLVSFYNNEISEKSEIFDDQFSVERPDGSNFTLKIRSTKLEDSAMYFCASSEFGTGVYGYTFGSGTRLTVV.

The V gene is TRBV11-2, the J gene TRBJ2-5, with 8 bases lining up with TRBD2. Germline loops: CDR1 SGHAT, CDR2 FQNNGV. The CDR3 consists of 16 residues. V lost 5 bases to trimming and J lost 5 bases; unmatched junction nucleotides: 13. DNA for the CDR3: TGTGCCAGCAGCCCCCTGGGCGGGGGGCCTTATGAGACCCAGTACTTC. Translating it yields CASSPLGGGPYETQYF.

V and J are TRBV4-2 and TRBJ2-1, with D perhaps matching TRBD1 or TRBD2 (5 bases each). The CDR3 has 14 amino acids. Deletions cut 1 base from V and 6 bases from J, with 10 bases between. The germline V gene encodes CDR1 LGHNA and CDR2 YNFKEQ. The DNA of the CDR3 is TGTGCCAGCAGCCAAGGGGGGAGTGGCAATGAGCAGTTCTTC. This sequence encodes CASSQGGSGNEQFF.

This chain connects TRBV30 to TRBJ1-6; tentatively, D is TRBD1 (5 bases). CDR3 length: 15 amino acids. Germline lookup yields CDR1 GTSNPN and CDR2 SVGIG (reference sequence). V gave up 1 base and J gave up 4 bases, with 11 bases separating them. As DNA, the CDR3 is TGTGCCTGGAGTGGCCGACAGCCTTATAATTCACCCCTCCACTTT. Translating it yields CAWSGRQPYNSPLHF.

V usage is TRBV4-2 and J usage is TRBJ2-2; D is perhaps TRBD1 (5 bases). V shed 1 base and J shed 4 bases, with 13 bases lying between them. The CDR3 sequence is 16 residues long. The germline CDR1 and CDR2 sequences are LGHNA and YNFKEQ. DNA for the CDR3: TGTGCCAGCAGCCAAGGAGTAGGGGCAGCCACCGGGGAGCTGTTTTTT. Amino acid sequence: CASSQGVGAATGELFF.